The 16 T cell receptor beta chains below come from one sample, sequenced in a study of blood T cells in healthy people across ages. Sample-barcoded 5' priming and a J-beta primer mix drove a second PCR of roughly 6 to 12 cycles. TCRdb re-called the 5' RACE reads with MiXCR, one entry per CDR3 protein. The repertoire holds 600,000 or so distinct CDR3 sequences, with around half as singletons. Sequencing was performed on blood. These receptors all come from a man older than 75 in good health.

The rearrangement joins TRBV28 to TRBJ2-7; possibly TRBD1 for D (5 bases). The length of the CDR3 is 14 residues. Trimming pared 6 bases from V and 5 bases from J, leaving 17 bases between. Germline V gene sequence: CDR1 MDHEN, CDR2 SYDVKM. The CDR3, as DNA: TGTGCCAGCAGAGACCCAGGGCTCCGGGACGAGCAGTACTTC. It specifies CASRDPGLRDEQYF.

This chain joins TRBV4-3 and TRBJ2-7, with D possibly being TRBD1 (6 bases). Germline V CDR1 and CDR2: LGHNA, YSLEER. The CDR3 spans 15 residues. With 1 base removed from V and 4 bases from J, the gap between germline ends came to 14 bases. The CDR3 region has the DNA TGCGCCAGCAGCCAAGCGCAGGGGTATTGGTACGAGCAGTACTTC. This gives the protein CASSQAQGYWYEQYF.

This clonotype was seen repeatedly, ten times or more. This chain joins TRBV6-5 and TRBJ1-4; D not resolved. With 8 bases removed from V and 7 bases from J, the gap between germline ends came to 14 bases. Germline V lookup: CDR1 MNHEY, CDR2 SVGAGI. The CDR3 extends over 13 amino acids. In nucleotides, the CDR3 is TGTGCCAGCCGTGGTTACAGTGGTGAAAAACTGTTTTTT. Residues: CASRGYSGEKLFF.

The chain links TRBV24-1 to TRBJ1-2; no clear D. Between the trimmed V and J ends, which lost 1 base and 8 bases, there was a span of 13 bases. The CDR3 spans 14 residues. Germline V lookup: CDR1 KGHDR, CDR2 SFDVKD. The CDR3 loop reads CATSDLRFGGGYTF. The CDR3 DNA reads TGTGCCACCAGTGATTTAAGATTCGGAGGGGGCTACACCTTC.

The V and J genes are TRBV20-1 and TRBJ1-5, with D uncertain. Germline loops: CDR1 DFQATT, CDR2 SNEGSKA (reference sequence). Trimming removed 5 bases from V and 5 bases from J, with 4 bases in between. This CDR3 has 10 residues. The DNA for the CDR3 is TGCAGTGCTGGGTATCAGCCCCAGCATTTT. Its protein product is CSAGYQPQHF.

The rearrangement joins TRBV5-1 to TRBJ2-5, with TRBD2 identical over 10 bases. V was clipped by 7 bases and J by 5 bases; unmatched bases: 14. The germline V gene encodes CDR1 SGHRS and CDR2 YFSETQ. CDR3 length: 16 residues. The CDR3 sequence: CASGTTGSAGGETQYF. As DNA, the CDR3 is TGCGCCAGCGGCACTACTGGATCAGCGGGAGGGGAGACCCAGTACTTC.

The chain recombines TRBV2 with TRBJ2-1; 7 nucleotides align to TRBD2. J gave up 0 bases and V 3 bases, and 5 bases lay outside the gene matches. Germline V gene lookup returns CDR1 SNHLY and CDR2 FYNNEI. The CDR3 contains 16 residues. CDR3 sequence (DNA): TGTGCCAGCAGTGACCTAGCGGATCACTCCTACAATGAGCAGTTCTTC. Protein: CASSDLADHSYNEQFF.

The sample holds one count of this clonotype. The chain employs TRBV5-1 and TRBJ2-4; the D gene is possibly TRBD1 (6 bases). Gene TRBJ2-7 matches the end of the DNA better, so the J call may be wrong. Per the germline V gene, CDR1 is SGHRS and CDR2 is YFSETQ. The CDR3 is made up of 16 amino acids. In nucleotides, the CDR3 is TGCGCCAGCAGCTTGGGCTTCGCAGGGGCCTCCTACGAGCAGTACTTC. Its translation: CASSLGFAGASYEQYF.

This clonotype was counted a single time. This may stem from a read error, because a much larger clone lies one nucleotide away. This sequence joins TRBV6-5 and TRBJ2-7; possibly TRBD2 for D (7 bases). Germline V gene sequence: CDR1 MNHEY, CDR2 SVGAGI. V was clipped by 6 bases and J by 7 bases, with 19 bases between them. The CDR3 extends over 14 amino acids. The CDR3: CASRRDGGRNEQYF. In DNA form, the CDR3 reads TGTGCCAGCAGACGCGACGGGGGGCGAAATGAGCAGTACTTC.

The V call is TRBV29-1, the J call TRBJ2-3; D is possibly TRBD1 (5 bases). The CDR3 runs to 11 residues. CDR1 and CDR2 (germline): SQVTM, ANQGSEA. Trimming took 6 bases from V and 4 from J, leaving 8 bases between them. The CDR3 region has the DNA TGCAGCGTAGCAGGGTCAGATACGCAGTATTTT. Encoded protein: CSVAGSDTQYF.

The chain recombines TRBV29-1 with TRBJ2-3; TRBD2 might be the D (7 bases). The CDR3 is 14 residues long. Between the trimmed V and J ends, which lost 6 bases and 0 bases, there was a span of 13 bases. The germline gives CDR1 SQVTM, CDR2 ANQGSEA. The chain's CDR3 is CSVAGGPSTDTQYF. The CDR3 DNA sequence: TGCAGCGTGGCCGGGGGGCCTAGCACAGATACGCAGTATTTT.

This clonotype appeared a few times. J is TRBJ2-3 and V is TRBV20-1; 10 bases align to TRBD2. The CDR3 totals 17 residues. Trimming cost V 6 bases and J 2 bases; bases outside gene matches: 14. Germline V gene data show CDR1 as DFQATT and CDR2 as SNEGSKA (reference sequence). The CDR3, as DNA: TGCAGTGCAATTAGGGCCCGACTAGCGGGTTTCACAGATACGCAGTATTTT. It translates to CSAIRARLAGFTDTQYF.

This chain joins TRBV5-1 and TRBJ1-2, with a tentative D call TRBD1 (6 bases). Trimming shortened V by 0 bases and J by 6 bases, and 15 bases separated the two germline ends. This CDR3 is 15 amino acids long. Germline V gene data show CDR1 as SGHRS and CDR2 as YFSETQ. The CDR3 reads CASSLEGRGVDGYTF. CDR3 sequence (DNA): TGCGCCAGCAGCTTGGAGGGCAGGGGAGTTGATGGCTACACCTTC.

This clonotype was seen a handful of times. CDR3 protein: CSAGGGGGVTEAFF. CDR3 nucleotide sequence: TGCAGTGCTGGCGGTGGAGGGGGTGTCACTGAAGCTTTCTTT. This chain joins TRBV20-1 and TRBJ1-1; D perhaps matches TRBD1 (6 bases). The CDR3 has 14 amino acids. The V end lost 5 bases, the J end lost 4 bases, and 17 bases lay between the germline ends. The V gene's germline CDR1 is DFQATT and CDR2 SNEGSKA (reference sequence).

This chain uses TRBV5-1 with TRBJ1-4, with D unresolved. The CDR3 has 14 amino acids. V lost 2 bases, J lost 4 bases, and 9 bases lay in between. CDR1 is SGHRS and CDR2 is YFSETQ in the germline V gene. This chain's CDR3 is CASSFMGNNEKLFF. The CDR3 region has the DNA TGCGCCAGCAGCTTCATGGGGAATAATGAAAAACTGTTTTTT. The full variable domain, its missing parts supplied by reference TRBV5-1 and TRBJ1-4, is KAGVTQTPRYLIKTRGQQVTLSCSPISGHRSVSWYQQTPGQGLQFLFEYFSETQRNKGNFPGRFSGRQFSNSRSEMNVSTLELGDSALYLCASSFMGNNEKLFFGSGTQLSVL.

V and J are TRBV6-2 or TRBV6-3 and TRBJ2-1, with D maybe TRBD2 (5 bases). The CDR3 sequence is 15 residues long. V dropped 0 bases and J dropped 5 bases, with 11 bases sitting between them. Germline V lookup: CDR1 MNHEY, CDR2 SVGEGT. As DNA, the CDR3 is TGTGCCAGCAGTTACTCTGTCGGAGGTCACAATGAGCAGTTCTTC. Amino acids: CASSYSVGGHNEQFF.